The 13 T cell receptor beta chains presented below share a single source sample, sequenced in a study of shared clonotypes between healthy human individuals. Assay: immunoSEQ multiplex PCR; the TCRdb copy retains only in-frame clones and omits some. The sample holds approximately 2,300,000 clones, less than 95% seen once. Sequencing was carried out using naive CD4+ T cells from PBMCs. The subset is: CD45RA+ positively selected. The receptors stem from a man aged 18-30 years in good health. Some clones in this sample may be carry-over from other donors' samples.

The chain combines TRBV5-4 with TRBJ2-5; tentatively, D is TRBD2 (5 bases). Trimming shortened V by 1 base and J by 3 bases, and 10 bases separated the two germline ends. The CDR3 is 14 amino acids. Per the germline V gene, CDR1 is SGHNT and CDR2 is YYREEE (reference sequence). CDR3 sequence: CASSLSRGEETQYF. In DNA form, the CDR3 reads TGTGCCAGCAGCTTGTCTCGGGGAGAAGAGACCCAGTACTTC.

The rearrangement uses TRBV29-1 and TRBJ2-5; D not resolved. The V gene's germline CDR1 is SQVTM and CDR2 ANQGSEA. This CDR3 spans 13 amino acids. With 4 bases removed from V and 1 base from J, the gap between germline ends came to 10 bases. CDR3 sequence reads: CSVVVGSQETQYF. The CDR3 DNA sequence: TGCAGCGTTGTTGTCGGGTCCCAAGAGACCCAGTACTTC.

V gene TRBV11-3 combines with J gene TRBJ2-7, with D hard to call. CDR1 and CDR2 from the germline V gene are SGHNT and YENEEA. This CDR3 has 13 residues. V lost 1 base and J lost 6, with 10 bases in between. CDR3 DNA: TGTGCCAGCAGCTTAGTCCAGGATGGCGAGCAGTACTTC. Translated, it gives CASSLVQDGEQYF.

The rearrangement links TRBV7-3 to TRBJ2-1; 9 bases agree with TRBD2. Germline lookup yields CDR1 SGHTA and CDR2 FQGTGA. The length of the CDR3 is 15 residues. V was clipped by 5 bases and J by 5 bases; unmatched bases: 7. The CDR3 DNA sequence: TGTGCCAGCAGCCTTAGCGGGAGCCCTAACAATGAGCAGTTCTTC. Translation: CASSLSGSPNNEQFF.

With regard to this clone: It may be a read error: a sequence one base away is much more abundant. In the same sample, other DNA sequences code for this CDR3. The chain combines TRBV7-9 with TRBJ2-1; tentatively, D is TRBD2 (6 bases). Germline CDR1 SEHNR, CDR2 FQNEAQ (reference sequence). V dropped 4 bases and J dropped 2 bases, with 21 bases sitting between them. The CDR3 consists of 18 residues. In DNA, the CDR3 is TGTGCCAGCAGCTACGGTAGCGGAAGGCCGCGCGCCTACAATGAGCAGTTCTTC. This gives the protein CASSYGSGRPRAYNEQFF.

About this clone itself: This specimen includes other DNA sequences encoding the same CDR3. The gene calls are TRBV18 and TRBJ1-5; 7 bases match TRBD1. The CDR3 has 14 residues. V lost 5 bases and J lost 1; bases outside the gene matches: 2. CDR1 KGHSH and CDR2 LQKENI come from the germline V gene. The chain's CDR3 is CASSGTASNQPQHF. The CDR3, as DNA: TGTGCCAGCTCAGGGACAGCAAGCAATCAGCCCCAGCATTTT.

Only a few counts were recorded for this clone. This chain uses TRBV30 with TRBJ1-2; the D is unclear. Between the trimmed V and J ends, which lost 2 bases and 4 bases, there was a span of 14 bases. CDR3 length equals 14 residues. Germline-derived CDR1 and CDR2 are GTSNPN and SVGIG (reference sequence). The CDR3 DNA sequence: TGTGCCTGGAGTTTTCGCCGAGGTGGCTATGGCTACACCTTC. Protein product: CAWSFRRGGYGYTF.

CDR3 sequence reads: CASTPLYGYTF. The CDR3 coding sequence is TGTGCCAGCACCCCTCTTTATGGCTACACCTTC. This chain connects TRBV6-1 to TRBJ1-2; D is undetermined. V lost 7 bases, J lost 5 bases, and 8 bases lay in between. This CDR3 is 11 amino acids long. Germline V gene data show CDR1 as MNHNS and CDR2 as SASEGT.

V usage is TRBV19 and J usage is TRBJ2-3; D possibly corresponds to TRBD1 (6 bases). The V gene's germline CDR1 is LNHDA and CDR2 SQIVND (reference sequence). The CDR3 loop spans 15 amino acids. Trimming took off 4 bases at V and 2 bases at J, with 13 bases between the two ends. In DNA form, the CDR3 reads TGTGCCAGTAGTAAACAGACAGGAGCCACAGATACGCAGTATTTT. Protein sequence: CASSKQTGATDTQYF.

The chain is built from TRBV10-2 and TRBJ1-5; no firm D call. The CDR3 consists of 12 residues. V gave up 6 bases and J gave up 5 bases, with 8 bases separating them. CDR1 and CDR2 from the germline V gene are WSHSY and SAAADI. The CDR3 sequence is CASSFIYQPQHF. CDR3 DNA sequence: TGCGCCAGCAGCTTCATTTATCAGCCCCAGCATTTT.

Concerning this clone itself: The sample has other DNA sequences that encode this CDR3 too. This rearrangement joins TRBV5-1 to TRBJ2-2; no clear D. The V gene's germline CDR1 is SGHRS and CDR2 YFSETQ. The CDR3 loop spans 15 amino acids. V dropped 0 bases and J dropped 2 bases, with 8 bases sitting between them. This CDR3 is CASSLGASNTGELFF. The DNA for the CDR3 is TGCGCCAGCAGCTTGGGGGCCTCCAACACCGGGGAGCTGTTTTTT. Supplemented by reference TRBV5-1 and TRBJ2-2, the full variable domain reads KAGVTQTPRYLIKTRGQQVTLSCSPISGHRSVSWYQQTPGQGLQFLFEYFSETQRNKGNFPGRFSGRQFSNSRSEMNVSTLELGDSALYLCASSLGASNTGELFFGEGSRLTVL.

This chain joins TRBV7-9 and TRBJ1-1; tentatively, D is TRBD1 (5 bases). CDR1 SEHNR and CDR2 FQNEAQ come from the germline V gene (reference sequence). V was pared by 5 bases and J by 4 bases, with 17 bases between. CDR3 length: 15 amino acids. The CDR3 loop is CASSRGSGIATEAFF. The CDR3, as DNA: TGTGCCAGCAGCCGCGGGTCAGGGATCGCCACTGAAGCTTTCTTT.

This chain connects TRBV27 to TRBJ2-2; a weak D match, TRBD1 (6 bases). Germline lookup yields CDR1 MNHEY and CDR2 SMNVEV (reference sequence). V was pared by 8 bases and J by 4 bases, with 20 bases between. There are 16 residues in the CDR3. The CDR3 region is CASAFLASGATGELFF. The DNA for the CDR3 is TGTGCCAGCGCCTTTCTGGCGTCAGGGGCCACCGGGGAGCTGTTTTTT.